This T cell receptor beta chain was documented in a study of cytomegalovirus exposure and HLA in healthy donors. Study-wide findings and caveats: Among TCR sequences, most were rare, though some public TCRs appeared in many donors. Highly shared sequence variants in one cluster were likely a sequencing artifact. Reports described diagnosis of cytomegalovirus status by the classifier as highly specific and sensitive.

The V end was cut by 8 bases, the J end by 5 bases, with 18 bases between. This CDR3 is built from 14 residues. Looked up from germline, CDR1 is MNHNS and CDR2 is SASEGT. This clone has only one observation. Its cognate antigen is unknown. Use of 60 Vbeta and 13 Jbeta primers characterized the PCR. Sequencing used immunoSEQ multiplex PCR; TCRdb keeps in-frame clones, though not all of them. The sample lists about 150,000 clones; roughly three quarters were seen once. The sample consisted of PBMCs. V is TRBV6-1 and J is TRBJ1-1; a weak D match, TRBD1 (6 bases). This receptor was obtained from a woman aged 40 to 50 in good health and CMV-seronegative. CDR3 sequence: CASSGGGWQTEAFF. In DNA, the CDR3 is TGTGCCAGCTCGGGAGGGGGGTGGCAAACTGAAGCTTTCTTT.